These T cell receptor beta chains were read from a single sample in a study of blood T cell repertoires in COVID-19. Produced via immunoSEQ multiplex PCR; TCRdb's table is partial and in-frame only. The sample carries about 270,000 clones, about 89% recorded once. The source material was peripheral blood. Receptors were obtained from a man in his forties or fifties who had recovered from COVID-19. The CDR3 runs from the conserved cysteine through the conserved F or W. The D gene is left open where the match is weak. The size of a clone is reported for some rows only, either as once, few or many, or as a class for expanded clones.

J: TRBJ2-2
V: TRBV7-3
size: .
length: 17
D: .
CDR3: CASSLRAGVGEAGELFF
DNA: TGTGCCAGCAGCTTAAGAGCGGGCGTCGGGGAGGCCGGGGAGCTGTTTTTT

J: TRBJ2-2
V: TRBV7-2
size: .
length: 14
D: TRBD1
CDR3: CASSWTGVYGELFF
DNA: TGTGCCAGCAGCTGGACAGGGGTTTACGGGGAGCTGTTTTTT

J: TRBJ1-6
V: TRBV9
size: .
length: 15
D: TRBD1
CDR3: CASSARDRGNSPLHF
DNA: TGTGCCAGCAGCGCGAGGGACAGGGGTAATTCACCCCTCCACTTT

J: TRBJ1-6
V: TRBV6-5
size: .
length: 14
D: .
CDR3: CASNGRDNNSPLHF
DNA: TGTGCCAGCAATGGGAGGGATAATAATTCACCCCTCCACTTT

J: TRBJ1-1
V: TRBV18
size: .
length: 15
D: TRBD1
CDR3: CASSPQGAWNTEAFF
DNA: TGTGCCAGCTCACCTCAGGGGGCCTGGAACACTGAAGCTTTCTTT

J: TRBJ2-2
V: TRBV7-9
size: few
length: 14
D: .
CDR3: CAFSGQMNTGELFF
DNA: TGTGCTTTCTCAGGGCAGATGAACACCGGGGAGCTGTTTTTT

J: TRBJ2-1
V: TRBV6-2/TRBV6-3
size: once
length: 17
D: TRBD2
CDR3: CASSYPRRLAGINEQFF
DNA: TGTGCCAGCAGTTACCCTAGGAGACTAGCAGGAATCAATGAGCAGTTCTTC

J: TRBJ1-4
V: TRBV18
size: .
length: 17
D: .
CDR3: CASSPKWQGSLNEKLFF
DNA: TGTGCCAGCTCACCAAAGTGGCAGGGGAGTTTAAATGAAAAACTGTTTTTT

J: TRBJ2-1
V: TRBV11-2
size: .
length: 14
D: TRBD2
CDR3: CASSLSGGHNEQFF
DNA: TGTGCCAGCAGCTTAAGCGGGGGGCACAATGAGCAGTTCTTC

J: TRBJ2-7
V: TRBV7-2
size: once
length: 14
D: TRBD2
CDR3: CASSRTSASYEQYF
DNA: TGTGCCAGCAGCCGGACTAGCGCGTCCTACGAGCAGTACTTC

J: TRBJ2-5
V: TRBV20-1
size: .
length: 14
D: TRBD2
CDR3: CSASSQREQETQYF
DNA: TGCAGTGCTAGTTCCCAGCGGGAGCAAGAGACCCAGTACTTC

J: TRBJ1-5
V: TRBV10-3
size: few
length: 13
D: .
CDR3: CATNRDKNQPQHF
DNA: TGTGCCACCAACCGGGACAAGAATCAGCCCCAGCATTTT

J: TRBJ2-7
V: TRBV27
size: .
length: 17
D: TRBD2
CDR3: CASSSYPPGLAGNEQYF
DNA: TGTGCCAGCAGTTCCTATCCCCCGGGACTAGCGGGGAACGAGCAGTACTTC

J: TRBJ2-1
V: TRBV9
size: .
length: 15
D: TRBD2
CDR3: CASSVVAGGENEQFF
DNA: TGTGCCAGCAGCGTAGTGGCGGGGGGTGAAAATGAGCAGTTCTTC

J: TRBJ1-6
V: TRBV7-9
size: .
length: 15
D: TRBD1
CDR3: CASSQGQGDSSPLHF
DNA: TGTGCCAGCAGCCAAGGGCAGGGGGATAGTTCACCCCTCCACTTT

J: TRBJ2-7
V: TRBV30
size: .
length: 12
D: TRBD2
CDR3: CASTSGSYEQYF
DNA: TGTGCCTCTACTAGCGGGAGCTACGAGCAGTACTTC

J: TRBJ2-1
V: TRBV7-3
size: .
length: 15
D: .
CDR3: CASSLLGGSYNEQFF
DNA: TGTGCCAGCAGCTTACTGGGAGGCTCCTACAATGAGCAGTTCTTC

J: TRBJ2-7
V: TRBV6-6
size: .
length: 14
D: TRBD2
CDR3: CASRTLAGVYEQYF
DNA: TGTGCCAGCAGGACCCTAGCGGGGGTCTACGAGCAGTACTTC

J: TRBJ1-2
V: TRBV19
size: few
length: 13
D: TRBD1
CDR3: CASSRDRNYGYTF
DNA: TGTGCCAGTAGCCGGGACAGAAACTATGGCTACACCTTC

J: TRBJ2-3
V: TRBV18
size: .
length: 15
D: .
CDR3: CASSRDRSYTDTQYF
DNA: TGTGCCAGCTCACGCGACAGGAGCTACACAGATACGCAGTATTTT

J: TRBJ1-1
V: TRBV14
size: .
length: 14
D: .
CDR3: CASSQVPGWTEAFF
DNA: TGTGCCAGCAGCCAAGTCCCAGGGTGGACTGAAGCTTTCTTT

J: TRBJ1-2
V: TRBV6-2/TRBV6-3
size: once
length: 12
D: .
CDR3: CASSVAYYGYTF
DNA: TGTGCCAGCAGTGTAGCCTACTATGGCTACACCTTC

J: TRBJ2-1
V: TRBV7-9
size: .
length: 15
D: .
CDR3: CASSPQNRAKNEQFF
DNA: TGTGCCAGCAGCCCCCAGAACAGGGCGAAGAATGAGCAGTTCTTC

J: TRBJ2-1
V: TRBV7-9
size: .
length: 17
D: .
CDR3: CASSLPHRGRGGNEQFF
DNA: TGTGCCAGCAGCTTACCCCACAGGGGGCGCGGGGGGAATGAGCAGTTCTTC

J: TRBJ2-2
V: TRBV21-1
size: .
length: 17
D: .
CDR3: CASTDPRDRDLTGELFF
DNA: TGTGCCAGCACCGATCCCCGGGACAGGGATCTAACCGGGGAGCTGTTTTTT

J: TRBJ2-2
V: TRBV19
size: .
length: 14
D: TRBD1
CDR3: CASSIQGFNGELFF
DNA: TGTGCCAGTAGCATACAGGGGTTTAACGGGGAGCTGTTTTTT